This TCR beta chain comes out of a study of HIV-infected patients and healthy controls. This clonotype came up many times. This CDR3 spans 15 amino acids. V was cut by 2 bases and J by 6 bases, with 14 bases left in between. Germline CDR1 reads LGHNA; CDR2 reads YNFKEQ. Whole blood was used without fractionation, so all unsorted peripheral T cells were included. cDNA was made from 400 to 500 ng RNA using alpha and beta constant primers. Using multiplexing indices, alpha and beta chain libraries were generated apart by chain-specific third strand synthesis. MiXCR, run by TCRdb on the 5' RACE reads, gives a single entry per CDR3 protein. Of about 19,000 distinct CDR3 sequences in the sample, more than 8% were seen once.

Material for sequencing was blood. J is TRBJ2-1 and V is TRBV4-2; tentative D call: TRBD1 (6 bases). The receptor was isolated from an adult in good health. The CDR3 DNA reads TGTGCCAGCAGCCAAAAGGGTACAGGGCGCAATGAGCAGTTCTTC. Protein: CASSQKGTGRNEQFF.